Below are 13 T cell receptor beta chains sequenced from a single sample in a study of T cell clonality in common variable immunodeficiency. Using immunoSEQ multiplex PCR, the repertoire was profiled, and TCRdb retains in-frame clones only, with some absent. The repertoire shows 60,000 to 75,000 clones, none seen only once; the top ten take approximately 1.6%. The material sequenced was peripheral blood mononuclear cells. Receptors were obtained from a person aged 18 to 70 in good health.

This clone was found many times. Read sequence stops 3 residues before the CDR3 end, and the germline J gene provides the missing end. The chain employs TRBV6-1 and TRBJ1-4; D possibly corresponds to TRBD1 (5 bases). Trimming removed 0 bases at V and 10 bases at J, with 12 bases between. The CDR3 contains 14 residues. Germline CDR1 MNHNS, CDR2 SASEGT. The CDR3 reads CASSEAGVGGKLFF. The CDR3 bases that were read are TGTGCCAGCAGTGAAGCGGGGGTCGGGGGAAAA.

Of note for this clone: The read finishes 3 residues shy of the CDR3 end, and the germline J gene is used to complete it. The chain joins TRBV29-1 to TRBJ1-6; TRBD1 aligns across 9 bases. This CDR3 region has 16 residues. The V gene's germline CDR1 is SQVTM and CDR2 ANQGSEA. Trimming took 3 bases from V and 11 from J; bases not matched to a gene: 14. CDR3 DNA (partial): TGCAGCGTTGATTTGTCGGTTAACAGGGGGCTACCACCC. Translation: CSVDLSVNRGLPP. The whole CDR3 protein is CSVDLSVNRGLPPLHF.

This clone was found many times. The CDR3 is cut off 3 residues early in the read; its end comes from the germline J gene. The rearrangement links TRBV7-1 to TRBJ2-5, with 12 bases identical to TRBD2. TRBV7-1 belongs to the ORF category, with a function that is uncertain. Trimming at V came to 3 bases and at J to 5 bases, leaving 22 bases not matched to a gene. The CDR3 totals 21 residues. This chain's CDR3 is CASSSPVRTSGIWFFWETQYF. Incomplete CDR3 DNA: TGTGCCAGCAGCTCGCCAGTACGGACTAGCGGGATATGGTTTTTTTGGGAGACC.

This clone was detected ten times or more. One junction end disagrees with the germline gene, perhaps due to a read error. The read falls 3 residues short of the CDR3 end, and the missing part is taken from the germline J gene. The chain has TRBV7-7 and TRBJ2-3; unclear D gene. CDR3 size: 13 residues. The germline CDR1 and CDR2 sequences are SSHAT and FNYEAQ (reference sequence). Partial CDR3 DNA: TGTGCTAGCAGCGAACTTTACACAGATACG. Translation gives CASSELYTDT. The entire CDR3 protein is CASSELYTDTQYF.

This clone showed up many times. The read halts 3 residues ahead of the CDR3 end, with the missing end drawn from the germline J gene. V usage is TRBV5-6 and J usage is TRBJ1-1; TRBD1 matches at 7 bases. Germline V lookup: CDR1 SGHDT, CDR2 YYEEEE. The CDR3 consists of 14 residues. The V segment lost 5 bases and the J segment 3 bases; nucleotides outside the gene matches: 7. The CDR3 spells CASSRRQGYTEAFF. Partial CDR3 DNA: TGTGCCAGCAGTCGCCGACAGGGATACACTGAA.

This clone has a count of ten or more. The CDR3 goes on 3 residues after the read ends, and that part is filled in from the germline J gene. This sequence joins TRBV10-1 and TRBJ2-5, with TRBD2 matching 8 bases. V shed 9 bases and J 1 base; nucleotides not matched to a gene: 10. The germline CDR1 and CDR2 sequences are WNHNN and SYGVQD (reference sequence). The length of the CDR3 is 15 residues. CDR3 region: CARKRVAGLQETQYF. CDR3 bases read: TGCGCCAGGAAGCGGGTAGCGGGACTCCAAGAGACC.

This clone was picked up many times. The DNA read from the CDR3 is TGTGCCAGCAGCTCCGGGACAGTGAGGAATGGC. Its protein is CASSSGTVRNG. The CDR3 reads in full as CASSSGTVRNGYTF. The J gene is TRBJ1-2, the V gene TRBV13; the match to TRBD1 covers 7 bases. Read data end 3 residues before the CDR3 end; the end is taken from the germline J gene. This CDR3 region has 14 residues. Trimming at V came to 4 bases and at J to 6 bases, leaving 8 bases not matched to a gene. Germline V CDR1 and CDR2: PRHDT, FYEKMQ (reference sequence).

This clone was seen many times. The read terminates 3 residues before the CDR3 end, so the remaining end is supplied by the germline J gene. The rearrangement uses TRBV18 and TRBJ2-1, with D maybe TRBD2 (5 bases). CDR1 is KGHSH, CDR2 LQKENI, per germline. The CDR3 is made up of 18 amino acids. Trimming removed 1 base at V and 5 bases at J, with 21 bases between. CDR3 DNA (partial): TGTGCCAGCTCACCACAAGGAACGTTCCAGCGGAAGGACAATGAG. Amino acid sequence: CASSPQGTFQRKDNE. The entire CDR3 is CASSPQGTFQRKDNEQFF.

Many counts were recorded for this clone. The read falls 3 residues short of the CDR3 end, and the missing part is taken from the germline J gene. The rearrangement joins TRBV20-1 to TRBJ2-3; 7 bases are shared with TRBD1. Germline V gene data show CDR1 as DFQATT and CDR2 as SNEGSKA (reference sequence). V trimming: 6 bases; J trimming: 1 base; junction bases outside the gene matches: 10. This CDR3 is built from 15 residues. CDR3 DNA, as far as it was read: TGCAGTGCGAACGACAGGGCCCAGGGCACAGATACG. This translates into CSANDRAQGTDT. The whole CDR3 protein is CSANDRAQGTDTQYF.

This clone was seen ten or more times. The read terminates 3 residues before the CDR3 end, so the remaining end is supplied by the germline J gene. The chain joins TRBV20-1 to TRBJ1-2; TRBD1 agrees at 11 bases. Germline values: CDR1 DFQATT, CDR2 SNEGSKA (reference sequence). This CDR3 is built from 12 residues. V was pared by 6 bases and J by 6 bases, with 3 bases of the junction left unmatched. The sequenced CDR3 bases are TGCAGTGCAAAGGACAGGGGGCATGGC. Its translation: CSAKDRGHG. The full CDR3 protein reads CSAKDRGHGYTF.

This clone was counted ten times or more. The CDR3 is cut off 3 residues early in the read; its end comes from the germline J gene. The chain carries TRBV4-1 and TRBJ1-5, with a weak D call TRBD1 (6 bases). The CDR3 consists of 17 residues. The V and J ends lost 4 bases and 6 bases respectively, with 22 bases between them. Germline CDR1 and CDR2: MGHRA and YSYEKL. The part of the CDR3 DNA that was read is TGCGCCAGCAGCCCCCGGATGCAATCAGGGGTCTCTCAGCCC. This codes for CASSPRMQSGVSQP. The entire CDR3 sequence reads CASSPRMQSGVSQPQHF.

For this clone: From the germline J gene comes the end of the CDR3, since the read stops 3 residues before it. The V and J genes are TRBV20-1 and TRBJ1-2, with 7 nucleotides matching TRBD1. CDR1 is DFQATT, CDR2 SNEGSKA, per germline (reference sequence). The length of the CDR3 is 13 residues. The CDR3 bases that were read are TGCAGTGTCCTCGGGGACAGAACCTACGAC. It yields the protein CSVLGDRTYD. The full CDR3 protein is CSVLGDRTYDYTF.

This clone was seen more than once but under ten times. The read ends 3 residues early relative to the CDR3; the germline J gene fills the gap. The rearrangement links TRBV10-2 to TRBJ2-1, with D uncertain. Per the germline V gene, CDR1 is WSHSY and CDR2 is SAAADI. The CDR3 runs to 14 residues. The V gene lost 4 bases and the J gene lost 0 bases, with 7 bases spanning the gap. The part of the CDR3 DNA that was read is TGCGCCAGCAGTGTAGGCGGCTCCTACAATGAG. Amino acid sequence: CASSVGGSYNE. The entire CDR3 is CASSVGGSYNEQFF.